This paragraph reports one T cell receptor (beta chain). The primer mix had 60 Vbeta and 13 Jbeta primers. TCRdb keeps only in-frame clones here, not all; method: immunoSEQ multiplex PCR. The data show around 25,000 clones, with about four fifths seen just once and about 4.5% held by the top ten. This specimen comes from a study of cytomegalovirus exposure and HLA in healthy donors. The wider study: Previous work identified roughly 120 million unique TCR beta sequences from around 200 million T cells.

Trimming cost V 1 base and J 7 bases, with 7 bases left between them. The CDR3 sequence is 13 residues long. Germline V gene data show CDR1 as SGHTA and CDR2 as FQGNSA. The receptor comes from a male donor in good health and CMV-seronegative. The V and J genes are TRBV7-2 and TRBJ2-2, with no clear D. The sample consisted of PBMCs. The CDR3 protein is CASSLGRVGELFF. Here the CDR3 DNA reads TGTGCCAGCAGCTTAGGCCGGGTCGGGGAGCTGTTTTTT.